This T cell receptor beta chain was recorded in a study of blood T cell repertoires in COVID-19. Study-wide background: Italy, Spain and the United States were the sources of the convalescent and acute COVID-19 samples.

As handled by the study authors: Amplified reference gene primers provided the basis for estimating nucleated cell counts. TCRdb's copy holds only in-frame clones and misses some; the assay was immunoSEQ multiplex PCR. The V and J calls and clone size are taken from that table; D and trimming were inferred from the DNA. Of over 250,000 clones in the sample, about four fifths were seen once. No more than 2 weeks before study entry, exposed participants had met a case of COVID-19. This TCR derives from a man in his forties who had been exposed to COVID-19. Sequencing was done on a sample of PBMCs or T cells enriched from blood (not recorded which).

The CDR3 DNA reads as TGTGCCAGCAGTCCCCGGGGGGCAGTGGGCTCCTACGAGCAGTACTTC. It encodes CASSPRGAVGSYEQYF. This chain links TRBV25-1 with TRBJ2-7; perhaps TRBD2 as D (7 bases). Germline CDR1 and CDR2: MGHDK and SYGVNS. V dropped 5 bases and J dropped 0 bases, with 17 bases sitting between them. The CDR3 extends over 16 amino acids.